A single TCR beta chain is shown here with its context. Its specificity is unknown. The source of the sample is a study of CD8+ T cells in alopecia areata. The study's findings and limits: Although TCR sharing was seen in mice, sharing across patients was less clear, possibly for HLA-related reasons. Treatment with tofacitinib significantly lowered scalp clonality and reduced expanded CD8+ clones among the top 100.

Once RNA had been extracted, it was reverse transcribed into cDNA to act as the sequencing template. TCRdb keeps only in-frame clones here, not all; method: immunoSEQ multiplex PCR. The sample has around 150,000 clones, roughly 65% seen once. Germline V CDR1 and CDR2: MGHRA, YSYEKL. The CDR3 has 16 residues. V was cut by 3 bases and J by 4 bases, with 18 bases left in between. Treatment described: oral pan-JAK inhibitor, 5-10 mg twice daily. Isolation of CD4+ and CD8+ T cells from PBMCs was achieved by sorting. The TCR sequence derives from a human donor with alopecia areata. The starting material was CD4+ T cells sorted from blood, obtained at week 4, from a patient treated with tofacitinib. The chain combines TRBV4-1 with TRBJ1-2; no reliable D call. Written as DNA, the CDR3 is TGCGCCAGCAGCCAGCCCGGGGAGGCCTCACTCTATGGCTACACCTTC. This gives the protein CASSQPGEASLYGYTF.